This T cell receptor (beta chain) was found in a study of blood T cell repertoires in COVID-19. Study-wide context: The study drew acute and convalescent COVID-19 samples from the United States, Italy and Spain. PBMCs, B-cell-depleted T cells, or T cells provided the cDNA or gDNA that made up the material.

This CDR3 is 16 amino acids long. The trim removed 5 bases at V and 2 bases at J, leaving 6 bases unmatched. Germline V lookup: CDR1 SGHVS, CDR2 FNYEAQ. Methods used by the authors: Reference gene primers were amplified, and this amplification served to estimate nucleated cell counts. Using immunoSEQ multiplex PCR, the repertoire was profiled, and TCRdb retains in-frame clones only, with some absent. V, J and clone size are those of that table, while D and trimming were read from the DNA. The table includes about 200,000 clones, 78% detected once. The chain recombines TRBV7-6 with TRBJ2-1; 10 positions match TRBD2. The specimen sequenced was peripheral blood. The clonotype originates from a woman older than 75 with active or convalescent COVID-19. Here the CDR3 DNA reads TGTGCCAGCAGCCCACTAGCGGGGCCCACCTACAATGAGCAGTTCTTC. Its translation: CASSPLAGPTYNEQFF.